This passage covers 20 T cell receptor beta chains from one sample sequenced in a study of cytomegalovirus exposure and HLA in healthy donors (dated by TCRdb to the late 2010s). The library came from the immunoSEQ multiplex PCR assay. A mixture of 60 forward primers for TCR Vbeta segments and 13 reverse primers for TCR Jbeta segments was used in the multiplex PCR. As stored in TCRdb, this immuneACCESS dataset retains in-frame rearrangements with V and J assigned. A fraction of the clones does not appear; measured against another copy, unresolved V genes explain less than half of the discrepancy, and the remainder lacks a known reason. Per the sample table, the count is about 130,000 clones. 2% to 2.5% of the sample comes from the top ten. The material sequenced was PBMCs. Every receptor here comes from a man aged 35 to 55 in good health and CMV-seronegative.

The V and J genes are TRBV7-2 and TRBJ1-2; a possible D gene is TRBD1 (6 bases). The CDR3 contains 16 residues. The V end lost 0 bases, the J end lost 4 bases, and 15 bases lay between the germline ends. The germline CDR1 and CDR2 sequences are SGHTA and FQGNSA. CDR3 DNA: TGTGCCAGCAGCTTAGCACCGGGACAACAGGGCTATGGCTACACCTTC. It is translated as CASSLAPGQQGYGYTF.

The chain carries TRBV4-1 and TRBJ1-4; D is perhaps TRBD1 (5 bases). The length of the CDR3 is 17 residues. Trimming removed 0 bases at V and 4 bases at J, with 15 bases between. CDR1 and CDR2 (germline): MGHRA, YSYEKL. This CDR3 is CASSQDSGAAYNEKLFF. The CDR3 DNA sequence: TGCGCCAGCAGCCAAGATTCTGGGGCAGCCTATAATGAAAAACTGTTTTTT.

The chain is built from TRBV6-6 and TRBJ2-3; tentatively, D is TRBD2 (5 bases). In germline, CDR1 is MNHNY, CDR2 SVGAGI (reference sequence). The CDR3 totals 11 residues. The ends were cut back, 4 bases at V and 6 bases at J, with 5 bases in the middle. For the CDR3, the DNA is TGTGCCAGCAGTTCGGGGGATACGCAGTATTTT. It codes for CASSSGDTQYF.

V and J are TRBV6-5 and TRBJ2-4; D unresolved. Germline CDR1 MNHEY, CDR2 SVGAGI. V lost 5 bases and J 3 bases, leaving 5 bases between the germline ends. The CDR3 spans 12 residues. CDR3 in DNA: TGTGCCAGCAGTAATAACAAAAACATTCAGTACTTC. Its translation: CASSNNKNIQYF.

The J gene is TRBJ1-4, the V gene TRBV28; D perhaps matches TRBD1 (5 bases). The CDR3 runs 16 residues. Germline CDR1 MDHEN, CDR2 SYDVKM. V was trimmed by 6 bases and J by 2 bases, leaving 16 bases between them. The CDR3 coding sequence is TGTGCCAGCAGCCAATTCCGGGGGACCACTAATGAAAAACTGTTTTTT. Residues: CASSQFRGTTNEKLFF. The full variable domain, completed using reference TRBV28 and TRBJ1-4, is DVKVTQSSRYLVKRTGEKVFLECVQDMDHENMFWYRQDPGLGLRLIYFSYDVKMKEKGDIPEGYSVSREKKERFSLILESASTNQTSMYLCASSQFRGTTNEKLFFGSGTQLSVL.

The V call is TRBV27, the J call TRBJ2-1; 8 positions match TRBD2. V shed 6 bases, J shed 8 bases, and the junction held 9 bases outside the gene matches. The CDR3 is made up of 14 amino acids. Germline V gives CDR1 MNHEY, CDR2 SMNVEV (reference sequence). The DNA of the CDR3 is TGTGCCAGCAGCAGAAGCGGGAGCTGGGATGAGCAGTTCTTC. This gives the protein CASSRSGSWDEQFF.

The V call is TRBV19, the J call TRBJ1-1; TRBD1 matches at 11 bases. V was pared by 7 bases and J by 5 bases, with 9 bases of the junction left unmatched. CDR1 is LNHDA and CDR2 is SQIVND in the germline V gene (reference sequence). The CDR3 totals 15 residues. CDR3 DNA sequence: TGTGCCAGTACCTGGAGGGACAGGGGGAGGACTGAAGCTTTCTTT. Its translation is CASTWRDRGRTEAFF.

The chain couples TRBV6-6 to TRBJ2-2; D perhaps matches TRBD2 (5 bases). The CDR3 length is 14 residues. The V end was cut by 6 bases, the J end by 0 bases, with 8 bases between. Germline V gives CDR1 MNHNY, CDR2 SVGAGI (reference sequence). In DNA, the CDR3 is TGTGCCAGCAGAGCCGGGACGAACACCGGGGAGCTGTTTTTT. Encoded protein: CASRAGTNTGELFF.

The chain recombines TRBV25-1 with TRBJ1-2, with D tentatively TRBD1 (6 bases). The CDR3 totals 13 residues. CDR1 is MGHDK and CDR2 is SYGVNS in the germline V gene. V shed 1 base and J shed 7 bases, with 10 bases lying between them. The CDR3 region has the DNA TGTGCCAGCAGTGAATTACAGGGCGGTGGCTACACCTTC. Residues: CASSELQGGGYTF.

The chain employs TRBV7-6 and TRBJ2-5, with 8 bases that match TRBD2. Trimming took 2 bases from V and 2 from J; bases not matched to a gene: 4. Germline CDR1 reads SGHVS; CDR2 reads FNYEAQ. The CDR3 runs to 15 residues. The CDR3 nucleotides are TGTGCCAGCAGCTTACAGCTAGCGGGTCAAGAGACCCAGTACTTC. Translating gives CASSLQLAGQETQYF. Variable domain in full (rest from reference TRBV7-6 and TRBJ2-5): GAGVSQSPRYKVTKRGQDVALRCDPISGHVSLYWYRQALGQGPEFLTYFNYEAQQDKSGLPNDRFSAERPEGSISTLTIQRTEQRDSAMYRCASSLQLAGQETQYFGPGTRLLVL.

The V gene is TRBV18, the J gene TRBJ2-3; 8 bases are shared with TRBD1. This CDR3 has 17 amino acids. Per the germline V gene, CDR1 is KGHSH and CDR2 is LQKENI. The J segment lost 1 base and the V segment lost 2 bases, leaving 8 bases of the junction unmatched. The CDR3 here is CASSPGQGAKGTDTQYF. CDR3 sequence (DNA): TGTGCCAGCTCACCAGGCCAGGGGGCGAAGGGCACAGATACGCAGTATTTT.

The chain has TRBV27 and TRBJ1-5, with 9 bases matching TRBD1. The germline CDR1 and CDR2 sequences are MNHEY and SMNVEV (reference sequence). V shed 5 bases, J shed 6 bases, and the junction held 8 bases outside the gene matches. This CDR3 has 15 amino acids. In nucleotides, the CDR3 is TGTGCCAGCAGTGTGGACAGGGGTTACGGTCAGCCCCAGCATTTT. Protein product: CASSVDRGYGQPQHF.

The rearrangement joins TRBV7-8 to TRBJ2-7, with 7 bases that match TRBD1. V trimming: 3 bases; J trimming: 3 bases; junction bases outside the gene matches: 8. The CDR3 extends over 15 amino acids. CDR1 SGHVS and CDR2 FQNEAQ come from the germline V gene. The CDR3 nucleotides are TGTGCCAGCAGCTTGGAGACAGGGCTCTACTACGAGCAGTACTTC. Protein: CASSLETGLYYEQYF. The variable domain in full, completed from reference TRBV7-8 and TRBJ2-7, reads GAGVSQSPRYKVAKRGQDVALRCDPISGHVSLFWYQQALGQGPEFLTYFQNEAQLDKSGLPSDRFFAERPEGSVSTLKIQRTQQEDSAVYLCASSLETGLYYEQYFGPGTRLTVT.

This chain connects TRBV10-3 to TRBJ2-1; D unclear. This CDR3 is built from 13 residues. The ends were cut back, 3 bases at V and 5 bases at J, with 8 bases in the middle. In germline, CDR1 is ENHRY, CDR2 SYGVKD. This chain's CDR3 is CAISEIRDNEQFF. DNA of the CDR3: TGTGCCATCAGTGAAATCCGGGACAATGAGCAGTTCTTC.

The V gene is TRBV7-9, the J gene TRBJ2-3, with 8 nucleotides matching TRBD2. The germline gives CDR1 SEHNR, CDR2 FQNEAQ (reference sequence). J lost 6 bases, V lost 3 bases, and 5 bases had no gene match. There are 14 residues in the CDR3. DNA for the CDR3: TGTGCCAGCAGCTTTAGCGGGATTATCGATACGCAGTATTTT. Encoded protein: CASSFSGIIDTQYF.

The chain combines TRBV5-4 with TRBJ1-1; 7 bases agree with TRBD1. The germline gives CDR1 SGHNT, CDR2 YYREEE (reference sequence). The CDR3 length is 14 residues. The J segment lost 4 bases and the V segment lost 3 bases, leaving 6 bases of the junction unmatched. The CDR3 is CASSSAGGGTEAFF. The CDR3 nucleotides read TGTGCCAGCAGCTCAGCAGGGGGAGGCACTGAAGCTTTCTTT. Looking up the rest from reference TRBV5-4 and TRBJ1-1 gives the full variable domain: ETGVTQSPTHLIKTRGQQVTLRCSSQSGHNTVSWYQQALGQGPQFIFQYYREEENGRGNFPPRFSGLQFPNYSSELNVNALELDDSALYLCASSSAGGGTEAFFGQGTRLTVV.

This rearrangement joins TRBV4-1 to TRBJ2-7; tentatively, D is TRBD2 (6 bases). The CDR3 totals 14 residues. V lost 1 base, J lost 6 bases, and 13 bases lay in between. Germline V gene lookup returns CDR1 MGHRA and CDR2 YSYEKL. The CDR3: CASSQGLVIGEQYF. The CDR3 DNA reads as TGCGCCAGCAGCCAAGGACTAGTGATTGGCGAGCAGTACTTC.

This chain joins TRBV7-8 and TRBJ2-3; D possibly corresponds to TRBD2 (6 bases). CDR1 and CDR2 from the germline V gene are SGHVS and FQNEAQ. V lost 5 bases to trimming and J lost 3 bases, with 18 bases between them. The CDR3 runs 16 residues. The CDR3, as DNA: TGTGCCAGCAGCCTAGGAAACCCCGGGAGTACAGATACGCAGTATTTT. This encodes CASSLGNPGSTDTQYF.

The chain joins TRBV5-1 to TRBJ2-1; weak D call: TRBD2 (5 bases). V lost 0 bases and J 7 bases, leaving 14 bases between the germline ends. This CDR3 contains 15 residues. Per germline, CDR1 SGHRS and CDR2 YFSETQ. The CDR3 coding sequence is TGCGCCAGCAGCTTGGGAGGTGGGAGTGGGAATGAGCAGTTCTTC. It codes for CASSLGGGSGNEQFF.

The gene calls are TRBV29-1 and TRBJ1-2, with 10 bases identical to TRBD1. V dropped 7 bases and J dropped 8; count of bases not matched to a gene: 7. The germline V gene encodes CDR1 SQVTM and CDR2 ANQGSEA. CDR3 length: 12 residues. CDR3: CSAMTGGFGYTF. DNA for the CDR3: TGCAGCGCGATGACAGGGGGCTTCGGCTACACCTTC.